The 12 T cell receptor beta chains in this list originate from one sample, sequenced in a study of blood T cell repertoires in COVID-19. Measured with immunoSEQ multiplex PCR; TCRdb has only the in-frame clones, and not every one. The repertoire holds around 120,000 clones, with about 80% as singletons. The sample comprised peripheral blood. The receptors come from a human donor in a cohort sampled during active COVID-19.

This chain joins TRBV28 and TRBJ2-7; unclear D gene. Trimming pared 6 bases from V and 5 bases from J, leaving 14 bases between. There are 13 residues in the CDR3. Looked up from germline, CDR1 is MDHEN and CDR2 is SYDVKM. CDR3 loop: CASSPTFPHEQYF. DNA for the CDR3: TGTGCCAGCAGCCCTACCTTTCCCCACGAGCAGTACTTC.

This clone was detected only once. The CDR3 here is CAISESRTADTQYF. The CDR3 bases are TGTGCCATCAGTGAGTCAAGGACAGCAGATACGCAGTATTTT. This rearrangement joins TRBV10-3 to TRBJ2-3; D possibly corresponds to TRBD1 (6 bases). The CDR3 length is 14 residues. V lost 0 bases and J 4 bases, leaving 8 bases between the germline ends. The V gene's germline CDR1 is ENHRY and CDR2 SYGVKD.

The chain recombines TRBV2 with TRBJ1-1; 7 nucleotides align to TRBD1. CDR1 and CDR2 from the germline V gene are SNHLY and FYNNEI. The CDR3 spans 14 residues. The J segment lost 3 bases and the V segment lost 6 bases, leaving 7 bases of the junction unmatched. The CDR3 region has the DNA TGTGCCAGCAGGATGACAGGGCTGGACACTGAAGCTTTCTTT. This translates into CASRMTGLDTEAFF.

CDR3 in DNA: TGTGCCAGCAGCGAGACGGGGGGCCCCACTCAGCCCCAGCATTTT. This translates into CASSETGGPTQPQHF. J is TRBJ1-5 and V is TRBV9; D perhaps matches TRBD1 (6 bases). Germline V lookup: CDR1 SGDLS, CDR2 YYNGEE. V was pared by 3 bases and J by 6 bases, with 16 bases between. The CDR3 is made up of 15 amino acids.

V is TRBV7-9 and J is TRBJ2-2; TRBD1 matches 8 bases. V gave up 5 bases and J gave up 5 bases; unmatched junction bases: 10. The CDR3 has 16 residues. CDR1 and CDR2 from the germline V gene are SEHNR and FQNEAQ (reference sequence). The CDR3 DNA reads TGTGCCAGCAGCCCAACTGGACAGGGTTATACCGGGGAGCTGTTTTTT. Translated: CASSPTGQGYTGELFF.

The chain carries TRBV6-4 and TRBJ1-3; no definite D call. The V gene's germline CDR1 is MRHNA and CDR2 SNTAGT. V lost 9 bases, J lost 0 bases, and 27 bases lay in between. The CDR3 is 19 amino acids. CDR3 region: CARCEVSAPLVDSGNTIYF. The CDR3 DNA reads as TGTGCCAGATGTGAAGTGTCCGCACCCCTAGTCGACTCTGGAAACACCATATATTTT.

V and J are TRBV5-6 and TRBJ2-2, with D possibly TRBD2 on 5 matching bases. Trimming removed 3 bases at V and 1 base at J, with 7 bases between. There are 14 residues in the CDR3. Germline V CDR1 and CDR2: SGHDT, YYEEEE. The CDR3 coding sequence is TGTGCCAGCAGCTCACGGGAGAACACCGGGGAGCTGTTTTTT. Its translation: CASSSRENTGELFF.

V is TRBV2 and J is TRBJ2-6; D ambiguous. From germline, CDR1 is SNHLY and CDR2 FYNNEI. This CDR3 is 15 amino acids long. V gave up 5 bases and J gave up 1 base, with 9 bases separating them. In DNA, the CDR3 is TGTGCCAGCAGTATCGCGTTTTCTGGGGCCAACGTCCTGACTTTC. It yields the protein CASSIAFSGANVLTF.

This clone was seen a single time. The CDR3 DNA reads as TGTGCCAGCAGCTTGAGGGATACAGATACGCAGTATTTT. This encodes CASSLRDTDTQYF. This chain uses TRBV7-3 with TRBJ2-3; possible D gene TRBD2, 5 bases. V dropped 3 bases and J dropped 3 bases, with 7 bases sitting between them. Germline loops: CDR1 SGHTA, CDR2 FQGTGA. The CDR3 contains 13 residues. Variable domain in full (rest from reference TRBV7-3 and TRBJ2-3): GAGVSQTPSNKVTEKGKYVELRCDPISGHTALYWYRQSLGQGPEFLIYFQGTGAADDSGLPNDRFFAVRPEGSVSTLKIQRTERGDSAVYLCASSLRDTDTQYFGPGTRLTVL.

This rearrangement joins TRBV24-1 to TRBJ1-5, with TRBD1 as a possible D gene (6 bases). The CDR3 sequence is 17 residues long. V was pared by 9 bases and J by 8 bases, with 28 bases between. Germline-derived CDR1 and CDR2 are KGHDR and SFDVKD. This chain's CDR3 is CATRLRGGEGLGKPQHF. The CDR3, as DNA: TGTGCCACCCGCCTTAGAGGGGGAGAGGGCTTAGGGAAGCCCCAGCATTTT.

CDR3 nucleotides: TGTGCCAGCAAGGGGTGGACGGACAATTCACCCCTCCACTTT. Its protein is CASKGWTDNSPLHF. The J gene is TRBJ1-6, the V gene TRBV27, with D possibly matching TRBD1 (5 bases). V was clipped by 7 bases and J by 7 bases, with 14 bases between them. Germline V gene lookup returns CDR1 MNHEY and CDR2 SMNVEV (reference sequence). The CDR3 contains 14 residues.

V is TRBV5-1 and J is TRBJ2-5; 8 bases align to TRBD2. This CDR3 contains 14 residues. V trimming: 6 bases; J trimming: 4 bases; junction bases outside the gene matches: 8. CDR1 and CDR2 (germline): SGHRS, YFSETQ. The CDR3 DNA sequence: TGCGCCAGCACCCCCTCGGGAGGGAGAGAGACCCAGTACTTC. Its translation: CASTPSGGRETQYF.